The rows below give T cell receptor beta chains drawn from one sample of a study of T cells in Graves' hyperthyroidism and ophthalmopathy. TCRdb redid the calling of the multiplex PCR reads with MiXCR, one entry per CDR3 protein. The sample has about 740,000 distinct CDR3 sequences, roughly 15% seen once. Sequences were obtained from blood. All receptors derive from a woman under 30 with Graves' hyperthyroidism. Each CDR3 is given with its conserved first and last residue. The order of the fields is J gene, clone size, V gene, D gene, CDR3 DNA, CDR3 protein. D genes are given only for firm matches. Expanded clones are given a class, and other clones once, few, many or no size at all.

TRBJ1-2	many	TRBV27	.	TGTGCCACTTCGGGCAGGGGATATGGCTACACCTTC	CATSGRGYGYTF
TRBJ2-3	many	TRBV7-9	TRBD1	TGTGCCAGCAGCTTACAGGGGGCGACAACAGATACGCAGTATTTT	CASSLQGATTDTQYF
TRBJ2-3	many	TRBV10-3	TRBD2	TGTGCCATCATGGCTAGCGGTCGCACAGATACGCAGTATTTT	CAIMASGRTDTQYF
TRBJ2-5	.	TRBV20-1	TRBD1	TGCAGTGCTAGAACAGGGGCACGGGAGACCCAGTACTTC	CSARTGARETQYF
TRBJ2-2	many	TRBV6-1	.	TGTGCCAGCAGTGAAAGAGGGGGAGGGGACAACACCGGGGAGCTGTTTTTT	CASSERGGGDNTGELFF
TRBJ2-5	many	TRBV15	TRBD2	TGTGCCACCAGCGGCTTGGGGCTAGCGGGAGGGGGGGAGACCCAGTACTTC	CATSGLGLAGGGETQYF
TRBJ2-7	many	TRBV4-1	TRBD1	TGCGCCAGCAGCCATCAAGGTGGTGAGGGACAGGGGGCCTACGAGCAGTACTTC	CASSHQGGEGQGAYEQYF
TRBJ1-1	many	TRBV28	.	TGTGCCAGCAGGATCGACAGGTCCGGGGGAACTTTCTTT	CASRIDRSGGTFF
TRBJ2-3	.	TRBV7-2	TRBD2	TGTGCCAGCAGCTTACGCGGGAGGGGCGCAGATACGCAGTATTTT	CASSLRGRGADTQYF
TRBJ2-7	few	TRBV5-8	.	TGTGCCAGCAGCTTGGGACTTCGGTATCGGTACGAGCAGTACTTC	CASSLGLRYRYEQYF
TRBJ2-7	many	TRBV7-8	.	TGTGCCAGCAGCCAAACCCCGGACATTCAGGACGAGCAGTACTTC	CASSQTPDIQDEQYF
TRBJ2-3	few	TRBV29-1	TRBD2	TGCAGCGTTTTAAGACTAGCGGGAGGTTTAAGCACAGATACGCAGTATTTT	CSVLRLAGGLSTDTQYF